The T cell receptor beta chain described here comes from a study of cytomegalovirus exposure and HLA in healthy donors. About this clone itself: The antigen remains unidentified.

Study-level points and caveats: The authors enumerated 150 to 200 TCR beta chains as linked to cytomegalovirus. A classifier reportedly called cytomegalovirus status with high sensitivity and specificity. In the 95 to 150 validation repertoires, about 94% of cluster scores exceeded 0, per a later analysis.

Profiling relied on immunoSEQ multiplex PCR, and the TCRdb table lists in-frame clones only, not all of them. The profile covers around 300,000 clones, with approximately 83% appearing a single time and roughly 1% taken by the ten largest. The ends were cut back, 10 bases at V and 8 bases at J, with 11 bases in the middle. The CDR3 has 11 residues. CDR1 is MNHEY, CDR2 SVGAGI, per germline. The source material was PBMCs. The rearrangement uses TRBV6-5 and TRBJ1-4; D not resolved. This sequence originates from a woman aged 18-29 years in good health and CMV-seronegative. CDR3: CAIFPGEKLFF. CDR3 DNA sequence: TGTGCCATTTTCCCCGGGGAAAAACTGTTTTTT.